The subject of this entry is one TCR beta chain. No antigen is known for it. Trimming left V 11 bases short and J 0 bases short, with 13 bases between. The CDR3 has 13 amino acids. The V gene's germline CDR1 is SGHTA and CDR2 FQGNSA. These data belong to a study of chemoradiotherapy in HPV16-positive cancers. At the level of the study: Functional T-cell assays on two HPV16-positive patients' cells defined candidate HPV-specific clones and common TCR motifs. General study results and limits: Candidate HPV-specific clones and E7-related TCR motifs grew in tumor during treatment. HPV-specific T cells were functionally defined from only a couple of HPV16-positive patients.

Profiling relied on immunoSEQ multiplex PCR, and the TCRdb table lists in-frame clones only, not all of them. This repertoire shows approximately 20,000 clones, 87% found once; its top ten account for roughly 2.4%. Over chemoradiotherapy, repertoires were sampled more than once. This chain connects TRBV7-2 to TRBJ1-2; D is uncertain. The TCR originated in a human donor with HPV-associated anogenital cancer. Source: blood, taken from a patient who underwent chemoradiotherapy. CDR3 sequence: CAGAKATNYGYTF. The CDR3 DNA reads TGTGCCGGTGCCAAGGCGACTAACTATGGCTACACCTTC.